The subject of this entry is one TCR beta chain. Antigen specificity is unknown. These data are taken from a study of shared clonotypes between healthy human individuals. Whole-study context: Donor ages ranged 18 to 49 years: a couple of women, a few men.

Positively selected for CCR7, the CD45RO-negative cells used as naive CD8 cells excluded terminally differentiated effector memory CD45RA+ cells. Every subset's genomic DNA went evenly onto several immunoSEQ plates. Profiling relied on immunoSEQ multiplex PCR, and the TCRdb table lists in-frame clones only, not all of them. The table has hundreds of thousands of clones, roughly 98% seen once. CDR3 length: 11 residues. V lost 1 base, J lost 5 bases, and 0 bases lay in between. Germline V lookup: CDR1 SGHRS, CDR2 YFSETQ. Overall study findings and caveats: Donors were few, which limited the genetic and exposure-history diversity represented. With several donors compared, 4.5% to 6.5% of naive CD4 clonotypes were shared.

The sample taken for sequencing was naive CD8+ T cells sorted from blood. This receptor was identified in a man aged 25 to 40 in good health. The V gene is TRBV5-1, the J gene TRBJ1-4; D ambiguous. In DNA form, the CDR3 reads TGCGCCAGCAGCTTGAATGAAAAACTGTTTTTT. It encodes CASSLNEKLFF.